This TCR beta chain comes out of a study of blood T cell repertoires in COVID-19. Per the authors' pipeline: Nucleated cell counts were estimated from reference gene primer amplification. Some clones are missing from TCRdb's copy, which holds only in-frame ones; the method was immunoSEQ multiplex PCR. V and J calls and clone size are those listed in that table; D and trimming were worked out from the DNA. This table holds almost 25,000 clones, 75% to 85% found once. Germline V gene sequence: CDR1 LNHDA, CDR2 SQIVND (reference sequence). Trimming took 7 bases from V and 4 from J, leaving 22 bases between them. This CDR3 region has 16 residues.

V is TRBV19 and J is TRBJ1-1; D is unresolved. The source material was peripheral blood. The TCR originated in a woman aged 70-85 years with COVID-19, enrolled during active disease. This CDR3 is CASNPNKRFGGTEAFF. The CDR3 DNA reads TGTGCCAGTAACCCCAATAAGAGGTTTGGAGGCACTGAAGCTTTCTTT.